Presented here are 5 T cell receptor beta chains from one specimen sequenced in a study of PD-L1 blockade in urothelial cancer. Libraries were prepared by immunoSEQ multiplex PCR; TCRdb keeps only in-frame clonotypes and omits some of them. Of tens of thousands of clones listed, around 80% are singletons. The material sequenced was PBMCs, taken around atezolizumab (anti-PD-L1) treatment. Receptor source: a man between 65 and 80 years old with urothelial cancer.

This clone was observed a handful of times. CDR3 bases: TGTGCCAGCAGCCAGCCCCGCGAGAGAGCGGGAGAATTGAATGAGCAGTTCTTC. Amino acids: CASSQPRERAGELNEQFF. The V gene is TRBV4-2, the J gene TRBJ2-1; 8 bases agree with TRBD2. Germline CDR1 is LGHNA and CDR2 is YNFKEQ. The CDR3 spans 18 residues. Trimming cost V 3 bases and J 7 bases; bases outside gene matches: 17.

This clone was detected only a few times. The V gene is TRBV2, the J gene TRBJ2-7; weak D call: TRBD1 (6 bases). The CDR3 has 14 residues. CDR1 and CDR2 from the germline V gene are SNHLY and FYNNEI. V was cut by 7 bases and J by 2 bases, with 15 bases left in between. CDR3 amino acids: CASNPRTATYEQYF. CDR3 coding DNA: TGTGCCAGCAACCCAAGGACAGCCACCTACGAGCAGTACTTC.

The V call is TRBV6-1, the J call TRBJ2-3, with 10 bases identical to TRBD1. In germline, CDR1 is MNHNS, CDR2 SASEGT. This CDR3 comprises 16 residues. With 4 bases clipped from V and 1 base from J, the junction kept 5 bases outside the gene matches. The CDR3 DNA reads as TGTGCCAGCAGTGGACTGGGGACAGGGGGCACAGATACGCAGTATTTT. Translation gives CASSGLGTGGTDTQYF.

This sequence joins TRBV5-4 and TRBJ2-1; D possibly corresponds to TRBD1 (6 bases). The CDR3 extends over 16 amino acids. The V gene lost 4 bases and the J gene lost 0 bases, with 14 bases spanning the gap. Germline loops: CDR1 SGHNT, CDR2 YYREEE (reference sequence). CDR3 nucleotides: TGTGCCAGCAGCCGGGACACCTCGAGCTCCTACAATGAGCAGTTCTTC. It encodes CASSRDTSSSYNEQFF.

The chain joins TRBV5-1 to TRBJ2-1; 11 bases fit TRBD2. The V gene's germline CDR1 is SGHRS and CDR2 YFSETQ. Unmatched junction bases numbered 3, after V lost 3 bases and J lost 4 bases. The CDR3 extends over 15 amino acids. The CDR3, as DNA: TGCGCCAGCAGCTACGGGACTAGCGGTTACAATGAGCAGTTCTTC. It encodes CASSYGTSGYNEQFF.